This T cell receptor beta chain appears in the sequencing data of a study of blood T cells in healthy people across ages. Trimming removed 2 bases from V and 11 bases from J; junction bases left unmatched: 11. The CDR3 sequence is 14 residues long. Germline V lookup: CDR1 DFQATT, CDR2 SNEGSKA (reference sequence). Overall study findings and caveats: Those diversity estimates obtained from one million T cells were thought to be underestimates. It was the long-lived donors that had more naive CD4+ cells and higher diversity than aged donors. For the donors, CMV status was unknown and possibly confounded expanded clonotype changes. Roughly linear age-related decline in beta diversity appeared, significant by age about 40.

It was with a sample-barcoded 5' primer and a J-beta primer mix that a second PCR of roughly 7 to 11 cycles was run. Using its own MiXCR run on the 5' RACE reads, TCRdb lists one record per CDR3 protein. This table has roughly 800,000 distinct CDR3 sequences, 58% appearing once. Of note for this clonotype: What it recognizes is unknown.

The chain recombines TRBV20-1 with TRBJ2-5; 10 bases agree with TRBD2. The source is a man younger than 45 in good health. Source material: blood. The CDR3 nucleotides are TGCAGTGCTAGATGGGGACTAGCGTCTGGTGAGCAGTACTTC. Translating gives CSARWGLASGEQYF.